The 15 T cell receptor beta chains given below trace back to one sample, sequenced in a study of blood T cell repertoires in COVID-19. Sequenced by immunoSEQ multiplex PCR; TCRdb stores in-frame clones only, minus some. The sample holds around 210,000 clones, about 78% seen once. Material for sequencing was peripheral blood. The receptors were gathered from a woman aged 65 to 85 with acute or convalescent COVID-19.

The rearrangement links TRBV11-3 to TRBJ2-1; D remains ambiguous. Trimming stripped 0 bases from V and 0 bases from J, with 6 bases between. This CDR3 contains 15 residues. Germline V lookup: CDR1 SGHNT, CDR2 YENEEA. CDR3: CASSLEASSYNEQFF. The DNA of the CDR3 is TGTGCCAGCAGCTTAGAGGCTAGCTCCTACAATGAGCAGTTCTTC.

The J gene is TRBJ2-7, the V gene TRBV2, with a tentative D call TRBD2 (7 bases). This CDR3 is 15 amino acids long. V was clipped by 3 bases and J by 0 bases, with 12 bases between them. The germline V gene has CDR1 SNHLY and CDR2 FYNNEI. The CDR3 loop reads CASSEGAGHSYEQYF. In nucleotides, the CDR3 is TGTGCCAGCAGTGAGGGAGCGGGACACTCCTACGAGCAGTACTTC. The full variable domain, its missing parts supplied by reference TRBV2 and TRBJ2-7, is EPEVTQTPSHQVTQMGQEVILRCVPISNHLYFYWYRQILGQKVEFLVSFYNNEISEKSEIFDDQFSVERPDGSNFTLKIRSTKLEDSAMYFCASSEGAGHSYEQYFGPGTRLTVT.

V gene TRBV5-6 combines with J gene TRBJ1-4, with 7 bases fitting TRBD1. The CDR3 runs to 15 residues. V lost 3 bases and J lost 8; bases outside the gene matches: 10. Per germline, CDR1 SGHDT and CDR2 YYEEEE. The CDR3 spells CASSYSTGYQEKLFF. CDR3 bases: TGTGCCAGCAGCTACTCGACAGGGTATCAGGAAAAACTGTTTTTT. The variable domain in full, with the rest retrieved from reference TRBV5-6 and TRBJ1-4, is DAGVTQSPTHLIKTRGQQVTLRCSPKSGHDTVSWYQQALGQGPQFIFQYYEEEERQRGNFPDRFSGHQFPNYSSELNVNALLLGDSALYLCASSYSTGYQEKLFFGSGTQLSVL.

The V gene is TRBV15, the J gene TRBJ2-2, with D maybe TRBD2 (6 bases). The V and J ends lost 3 bases and 0 bases respectively, with 8 bases between them. This CDR3 spans 15 amino acids. Germline values: CDR1 LNHNV, CDR2 YYDKDF (reference sequence). The CDR3 DNA sequence: TGTGCCACCAGCAGGGGCGGGGCGAACACCGGGGAGCTGTTTTTT. It specifies CATSRGGANTGELFF.

V usage is TRBV25-1 and J usage is TRBJ1-6, with D maybe TRBD1 (5 bases). Trimming pared 0 bases from V and 6 bases from J, leaving 12 bases between. The CDR3 is made up of 16 amino acids. Germline V gene data show CDR1 as MGHDK and CDR2 as SYGVNS. The CDR3 DNA reads as TGTGCCAGCAGTGAATACGGCAGGGAGGGTAATTCACCCCTCCACTTT. Translating it yields CASSEYGREGNSPLHF.

The chain is built from TRBV15 and TRBJ1-2; 10 bases line up with TRBD1. J was trimmed by 2 bases and V by 5 bases; bases with no gene match: 5. This CDR3 contains 15 residues. Germline V gene sequence: CDR1 LNHNV, CDR2 YYDKDF (reference sequence). Written as DNA, the CDR3 is TGTGCCACCAGCCCTCGGACAGGGGGGAACTATGGCTACACCTTC. The encoded protein is CATSPRTGGNYGYTF. Full variable domain (remainder filled in from reference TRBV15 and TRBJ1-2): DAMVIQNPRYQVTQFGKPVTLSCSQTLNHNVMYWYQQKSSQAPKLLFHYYDKDFNNEADTPDNFQSRRPNTSFCFLDIRSPGLGDTAMYLCATSPRTGGNYGYTFGSGTRLTVV.

This clone was counted only a few times. This rearrangement joins TRBV6-5 to TRBJ2-7; D is unresolved. Per the germline V gene, CDR1 is MNHEY and CDR2 is SVGAGI. This CDR3 comprises 14 residues. V lost 2 bases and J lost 0, with 8 bases in between. CDR3 sequence reads: CASSYGQPSYEQYF. As DNA, the CDR3 is TGTGCCAGCAGTTACGGGCAGCCCTCCTACGAGCAGTACTTC.

This chain connects TRBV6-5 to TRBJ2-5; TRBD1 is a possible D gene (5 bases). Germline-derived CDR1 and CDR2 are MNHEY and SVGAGI. This CDR3 is built from 13 residues. V dropped 4 bases and J dropped 2 bases, with 8 bases sitting between them. The CDR3 region has the DNA TGTGCCAGCAGTTGGGGCAAGCAAGAGACCCAGTACTTC. The encoded protein is CASSWGKQETQYF.

The chain links TRBV11-2 to TRBJ2-3; 9 bases are shared with TRBD2. Germline V CDR1 and CDR2: SGHAT, FQNNGV. This CDR3 comprises 14 residues. The V gene end was trimmed by 2 bases and the J gene end by 6 bases; junction bases not matched to a gene: 3. CDR3 residues: CASSLTGLADTQYF. For the CDR3, the DNA is TGTGCCAGCAGCTTAACGGGACTAGCCGATACGCAGTATTTT.

The CDR3: CASSFLPNTEAFF. The CDR3 nucleotides are TGTGCCAGCAGCTTTCTACCGAACACTGAAGCTTTCTTT. The gene calls are TRBV5-4 and TRBJ1-1; D unresolved. V lost 2 bases and J lost 1, with 6 bases in between. This CDR3 has 13 residues. The V gene's germline CDR1 is SGHNT and CDR2 YYREEE (reference sequence).

This clone was counted a few times. V and J are TRBV19 and TRBJ2-5; 7 bases align to TRBD1. This CDR3 spans 17 amino acids. Germline V lookup: CDR1 LNHDA, CDR2 SQIVND (reference sequence). J gave up 5 bases and V 3 bases, and 15 bases lay outside the gene matches. The chain's CDR3 is CASSIRFGQSRGETQYF. The DNA for the CDR3 is TGTGCCAGTAGTATCCGCTTCGGACAGAGCAGGGGGGAGACCCAGTACTTC.

The chain uses TRBV15 and TRBJ2-1; TRBD1 might be the D (6 bases). Germline values: CDR1 LNHNV, CDR2 YYDKDF (reference sequence). CDR3 length: 15 residues. Trimming stripped 2 bases from V and 1 base from J, with 9 bases between. The CDR3 spells CATSRPRGSYNEQFF. The CDR3 DNA follows: TGTGCCACCAGCAGACCCAGGGGTTCCTACAATGAGCAGTTCTTC.

J is TRBJ1-4 and V is TRBV30; D gene ambiguous. This CDR3 comprises 15 residues. CDR1 and CDR2 from the germline V gene are GTSNPN and SVGIG (reference sequence). Trimming took 2 bases from V and 0 from J, leaving 10 bases between them. CDR3 region: CAWSHGVATNEKLFF. As DNA, the CDR3 is TGTGCCTGGAGTCACGGGGTAGCAACTAATGAAAAACTGTTTTTT.

J is TRBJ1-1 and V is TRBV18; tentative D call: TRBD1 (5 bases). The germline V gene has CDR1 KGHSH and CDR2 LQKENI. The CDR3 is 16 residues long. Deletions cut 0 bases from V and 0 bases from J, with 11 bases between. As DNA, the CDR3 is TGTGCCAGCTCACCACCGGACACTTACATGAACACTGAAGCTTTCTTT. Its translation is CASSPPDTYMNTEAFF.

This sequence joins TRBV5-1 and TRBJ2-1, with TRBD1 identical over 7 bases. The CDR3 loop spans 14 amino acids. Germline V lookup: CDR1 SGHRS, CDR2 YFSETQ. Germline trimming cut 0 bases from V and 5 bases from J; bases unmatched to any gene: 2. CDR3 nucleotide sequence: TGCGCCAGCAGCTTGGCGGGACAGAACAATGAGCAGTTCTTC. Encoded protein: CASSLAGQNNEQFF.